One TCR beta chain is described in this entry. Antigen unknown. TCRdb keeps only in-frame clones here, not all; method: immunoSEQ multiplex PCR. The data show 120,000 to 150,000 clones, roughly 91% seen once. The sample comes from a study of T cell responses to AZD1222 COVID-19 vaccine. Whole-study findings and limits: Reports indicate that nearly half of spike-specific TCRs are directed at unmutated variant regions.

The V gene lost 6 bases and the J gene lost 5 bases, with 14 bases spanning the gap. This CDR3 contains 13 residues. CDR1 SGHTA and CDR2 FQGNSA come from the germline V gene. This TCR was recovered from an adult in good health. J is TRBJ2-7 and V is TRBV7-2; D may match TRBD1 or TRBD2 (5 bases each). This specimen was peripheral blood, taken on day 0 of AZD1222 vaccination. The CDR3 DNA reads as TGTGCCAGCAGTCCGAGGGGTGGTGACGAGCAGTACTTC. Amino acids: CASSPRGGDEQYF.